These 8 T cell receptor beta chains share one sample of origin, sequenced in a study of Graves' ophthalmopathy and Graves' hyperthyroidism. For repertoire sequencing, the TCR beta CDR3 regions were amplified from RNA transcripts. Scientists carried out first-round RT-PCR using HTBI primers and then a second-round multiplex PCR. TCRdb reprocessed the multiplex PCR reads with MiXCR, giving one entry per CDR3 protein. The table records about 400,000 distinct CDR3 sequences, 15% to 20% of them present only once. Material for sequencing was peripheral blood. The receptors here all came from a woman aged 18-29 years with Graves' ophthalmopathy.

This clonotype was seen many times. CDR3 coding DNA: TGTGCCAGCAGTTTATCGGGCAGGGGGCCCGAGCAGTACTTC. Translated, it gives CASSLSGRGPEQYF. This sequence joins TRBV27 and TRBJ2-7; 8 bases align to TRBD1. There are 14 residues in the CDR3. Trimming took 0 bases from V and 6 from J; bases not matched to a gene: 4. Germline V CDR1 and CDR2: MNHEY, SMNVEV (reference sequence).

The chain employs TRBV7-2 and TRBJ1-1, with D possibly being TRBD1 (5 bases). The CDR3 runs 14 residues. V shed 4 bases and J shed 4 bases, with 13 bases lying between them. Germline V gene data show CDR1 as SGHTA and CDR2 as FQGNSA. The CDR3 nucleotides read TGTGCCAGCAGCTCCGACGGAAGGGGCACTGAAGCTTTCTTT. Protein sequence: CASSSDGRGTEAFF. Full variable domain (rest looked up from reference TRBV7-2 and TRBJ1-1): GAGVSQSPSNKVTEKGKDVELRCDPISGHTALYWYRQSLGQGLEFLIYFQGNSAPDKSGLPSDRFSAERTGGSVSTLTIQRTQQEDSAVYLCASSSDGRGTEAFFGQGTRLTVV.

This clonotype was recorded at least ten times. J is TRBJ2-7 and V is TRBV6-2 or TRBV6-3; 7 bases agree with TRBD2. Germline values: CDR1 MNHEY, CDR2 SVGEGT. The CDR3 has 17 amino acids. With V trimmed by 6 bases and J by 0 bases, 14 bases remained unmatched. CDR3 sequence reads: CASSRGPSGAGSYEQYF. CDR3 DNA sequence: TGTGCCAGCAGCCGAGGACCGAGCGGGGCGGGCTCCTACGAGCAGTACTTC.

This clonotype was seen repeatedly, ten times or more. The chain carries TRBV27 and TRBJ1-6; no clear D gene. V was clipped by 3 bases and J by 0 bases, with 12 bases between them. Germline V gene sequence: CDR1 MNHEY, CDR2 SMNVEV (reference sequence). The CDR3 covers 17 residues. The CDR3 here is CASSFFRKGSYNSPLHF. The CDR3 region has the DNA TGTGCCAGCAGTTTTTTCCGAAAGGGCTCCTATAATTCACCCCTCCACTTT.

This sequence joins TRBV28 and TRBJ2-4; 12 nucleotides agree with TRBD2. The CDR3 contains 15 residues. Looked up from germline, CDR1 is MDHEN and CDR2 is SYDVKM. The trim removed 5 bases at V and 7 bases at J, leaving 6 bases unmatched. The CDR3 sequence is CASSQGLAGRNIQYF. CDR3 nucleotide sequence: TGTGCCAGCAGTCAAGGACTAGCGGGACGGAACATTCAGTACTTC.

This clonotype was recorded many times. The chain links TRBV19 to TRBJ2-4; no definite D call. Trimming cost V 4 bases and J 3 bases, with 7 bases left between them. The germline CDR1 and CDR2 sequences are LNHDA and SQIVND (reference sequence). This CDR3 is built from 13 residues. Here the CDR3 DNA reads TGTGCCAGTAGTAGACATAGCAAAAACATTCAGTACTTC. Its protein is CASSRHSKNIQYF.

V and J are TRBV7-9 and TRBJ2-7, with a tentative D call TRBD1 (6 bases). The CDR3 loop spans 14 amino acids. With 4 bases removed from V and 5 bases from J, the gap between germline ends came to 15 bases. The germline gives CDR1 SEHNR, CDR2 FQNEAQ (reference sequence). CDR3 in DNA: TGTGCCAGCAGCTCGACAGACAGGCTGGACGAGCAGTACTTC. Residues: CASSSTDRLDEQYF.

This clonotype was seen at least ten times. This chain joins TRBV2 and TRBJ2-5; TRBD1 matches 11 bases. Per germline, CDR1 SNHLY and CDR2 FYNNEI. CDR3 length: 15 amino acids. J gave up 5 bases and V 8 bases, and 10 bases lay outside the gene matches. CDR3 in amino acids: CASPKDRGRRETQYF. The DNA of the CDR3 is TGTGCCAGCCCTAAGGACAGGGGGCGCCGGGAGACCCAGTACTTC.